The 12 T cell receptor beta chains given below trace back to one sample, sequenced in a study of T cell responses to AZD1222 COVID-19 vaccine. This table comes from immunoSEQ multiplex PCR, and its TCRdb copy is limited to in-frame clones, with some not included. The table records over 150,000 clones, around nine tenths of them present only once. This sample comprised peripheral blood, obtained 28 days after the second AZD1222 dose. The receptors were sampled from an adult who received the AZD1222 COVID-19 vaccine.

The J gene is TRBJ1-1, the V gene TRBV7-9; weak D call: TRBD1 (6 bases). Germline loops: CDR1 SEHNR, CDR2 FQNEAQ (reference sequence). V shed 3 bases and J shed 1 base, with 9 bases lying between them. This CDR3 has 14 amino acids. CDR3 DNA: TGTGCCAGCAGCTTTAGGGGGGAGAACACTGAAGCTTTCTTT. It is translated as CASSFRGENTEAFF.

The CDR3 DNA reads as TGTGCCAGCAGCGGACGGACAGGCAATCAGCCCCAGCATTTT. This sequence encodes CASSGRTGNQPQHF. This chain joins TRBV7-2 and TRBJ1-5; perhaps TRBD1 as D (6 bases). The ends were cut back, 5 bases at V and 2 bases at J, with 10 bases in the middle. The CDR3 covers 14 residues. CDR1 SGHTA and CDR2 FQGNSA come from the germline V gene.

The J gene is TRBJ1-3, the V gene TRBV7-2; 9 bases map to TRBD1. The CDR3 has 16 amino acids. With 5 bases clipped from V and 1 base from J, the junction kept 6 bases outside the gene matches. CDR1 is SGHTA and CDR2 is FQGNSA in the germline V gene. CDR3 sequence: CASSAGQGRSGNTIYF. CDR3 DNA: TGTGCCAGCAGCGCGGGACAGGGAAGATCTGGAAACACCATATATTTT.

The chain is built from TRBV12-3 or TRBV12-4 and TRBJ1-1; D unresolved. Trimming pared 3 bases from V and 6 bases from J, leaving 11 bases between. The CDR3 consists of 13 residues. The CDR3 DNA reads as TGTGCCAGCAGTTTGCAGCAGGTCTCTGAAGCTTTCTTT. It translates to CASSLQQVSEAFF.

This clone was seen once. The gene calls are TRBV12-5 and TRBJ1-1; TRBD1 might be the D (6 bases). The germline V gene encodes CDR1 LGHNT and CDR2 FRNRAP. There are 13 residues in the CDR3. CDR3 coding DNA: TGTGGGGGCCGGGACACTCAGAACACTGAAGCTTTCTTT. It specifies CGGRDTQNTEAFF.

The V gene is TRBV7-8, the J gene TRBJ2-7; TRBD1 might be the D (5 bases). The CDR3 has 13 residues. The germline gives CDR1 SGHVS, CDR2 FQNEAQ. V shed 6 bases and J shed 2 bases, with 11 bases lying between them. The DNA for the CDR3 is TGTGCCAGCAGTCGACAGAGAGCCTACGAGCAGTACTTC. Its protein product is CASSRQRAYEQYF.

The chain combines TRBV9 with TRBJ1-1, with D perhaps matching TRBD1 (5 bases). This CDR3 contains 12 residues. CDR1 and CDR2 (germline): SGDLS, YYNGEE. Trimming pared 0 bases from V and 8 bases from J, leaving 8 bases between. CDR3 bases: TGTGCCAGCAGCGTAGGAGGGACCGAAGCTTTCTTT. Its protein product is CASSVGGTEAFF.

The gene calls are TRBV5-8 and TRBJ2-2, with D possibly TRBD1 on 6 matching bases. Germline V gives CDR1 SGHTS, CDR2 YDEGEE. V was pared by 1 base and J by 2 bases, with 9 bases between. The CDR3 covers 15 residues. In DNA form, the CDR3 reads TGTGCCAGCAGCTTGAACAGGGCCAACACCGGGGAGCTGTTTTTT. This sequence encodes CASSLNRANTGELFF.

The genes are TRBV19 and TRBJ1-2; D is ambiguous. CDR3 length: 13 amino acids. The germline V and J ends were trimmed by 1 base and 5 bases, with 8 bases remaining between them. The V gene's germline CDR1 is LNHDA and CDR2 SQIVND (reference sequence). CDR3: CASSIGASYGYTF. The CDR3 DNA reads as TGTGCCAGTAGTATAGGGGCGAGTTATGGCTACACCTTC. Complete variable domain (other parts from reference TRBV19 and TRBJ1-2): DGGITQSPKYLFRKEGQNVTLSCEQNLNHDAMYWYRQDPGQGLRLIYYSQIVNDFQKGDIAEGYSVSREKKESFPLTVTSAQKNPTAFYLCASSIGASYGYTFGSGTRLTVV.

This chain connects TRBV9 to TRBJ2-7; TRBD2 is a possible D gene (6 bases). There are 15 residues in the CDR3. Germline V gene sequence: CDR1 SGDLS, CDR2 YYNGEE. V lost 0 bases and J lost 3, with 13 bases in between. As DNA, the CDR3 is TGTGCCAGCAGCGTAGGTGCGGGGCCGGGCTACGAGCAGTACTTC. It encodes CASSVGAGPGYEQYF.

J is TRBJ1-5 and V is TRBV27, with a weak D call TRBD1 (5 bases). V was shortened by 4 bases and J by 9 bases, with 13 bases between the two germline ends. Germline assignment: CDR1 MNHEY and CDR2 SMNVEV (reference sequence). The CDR3 loop spans 13 amino acids. The chain's CDR3 is CASSSNKRGPQHF. CDR3 sequence (DNA): TGTGCCAGCAGTTCGAATAAGAGGGGGCCCCAGCATTTT.

J is TRBJ1-3 and V is TRBV5-4; TRBD1 matches 8 bases. The CDR3 totals 14 residues. J was trimmed by 2 bases and V by 4 bases; bases with no gene match: 2. Germline V gives CDR1 SGHNT, CDR2 YYREEE (reference sequence). In nucleotides, the CDR3 is TGTGCCAGCAGCCCACAGGGGGCTGGAAACACCATATATTTT. It encodes CASSPQGAGNTIYF.